This entry features one T cell receptor (beta chain) sequence. The antigen is unknown. The record originates from a study of OX40 agonist ivuxolimab in advanced cancers. Study information: An agonistic anti-OX40 (CD134) antibody, ivuxolimab, was used to treat the patients. Overall study findings and caveats: The CD4+ and CD8+ T cells in the blood had expanded clonally by week 6 at 0.1 to 3.0 mg/kg. Average numbers of expanded clones were greater in CD8+ T cells than in CD4+.

Profiled with immunoSEQ multiplex PCR; TCRdb holds only in-frame clones, not every one. The sample lists 65,000 to 90,000 clones; 80% to 90% were seen once. Source: CD4+ or CD8+ T cells sorted from blood, taken in a trial of the OX40 agonist ivuxolimab. This sequence originates from an adult with an advanced solid tumor such as melanoma, head and neck, liver or kidney cancer.

The CDR3 coding sequence is TGTGCCACCAGCGGGACTAGCTACAATGAGCAGTTCTTC. It translates to CATSGTSYNEQFF. The genes are TRBV15 and TRBJ2-1; 8 bases align to TRBD2. The CDR3 consists of 13 residues. Germline lookup yields CDR1 LNHNV and CDR2 YYDKDF (reference sequence). Trimming at V came to 5 bases and at J to 3 bases, leaving 0 bases not matched to a gene.